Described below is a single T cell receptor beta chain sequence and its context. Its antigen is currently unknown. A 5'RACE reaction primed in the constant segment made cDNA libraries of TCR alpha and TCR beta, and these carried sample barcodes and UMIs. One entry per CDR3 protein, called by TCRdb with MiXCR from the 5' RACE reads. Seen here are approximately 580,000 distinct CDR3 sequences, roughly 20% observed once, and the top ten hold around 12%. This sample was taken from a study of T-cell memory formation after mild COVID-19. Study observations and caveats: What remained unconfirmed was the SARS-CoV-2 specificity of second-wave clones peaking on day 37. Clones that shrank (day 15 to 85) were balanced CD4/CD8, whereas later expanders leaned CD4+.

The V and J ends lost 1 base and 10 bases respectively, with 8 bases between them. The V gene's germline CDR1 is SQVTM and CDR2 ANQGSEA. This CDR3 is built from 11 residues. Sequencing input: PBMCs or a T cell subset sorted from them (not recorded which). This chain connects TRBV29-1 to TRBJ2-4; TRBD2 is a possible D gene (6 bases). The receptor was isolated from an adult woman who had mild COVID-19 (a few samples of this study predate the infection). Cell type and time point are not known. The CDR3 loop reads CSVEAGVIQYF. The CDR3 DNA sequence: TGCAGCGTTGAAGCGGGGGTTATTCAGTACTTC.